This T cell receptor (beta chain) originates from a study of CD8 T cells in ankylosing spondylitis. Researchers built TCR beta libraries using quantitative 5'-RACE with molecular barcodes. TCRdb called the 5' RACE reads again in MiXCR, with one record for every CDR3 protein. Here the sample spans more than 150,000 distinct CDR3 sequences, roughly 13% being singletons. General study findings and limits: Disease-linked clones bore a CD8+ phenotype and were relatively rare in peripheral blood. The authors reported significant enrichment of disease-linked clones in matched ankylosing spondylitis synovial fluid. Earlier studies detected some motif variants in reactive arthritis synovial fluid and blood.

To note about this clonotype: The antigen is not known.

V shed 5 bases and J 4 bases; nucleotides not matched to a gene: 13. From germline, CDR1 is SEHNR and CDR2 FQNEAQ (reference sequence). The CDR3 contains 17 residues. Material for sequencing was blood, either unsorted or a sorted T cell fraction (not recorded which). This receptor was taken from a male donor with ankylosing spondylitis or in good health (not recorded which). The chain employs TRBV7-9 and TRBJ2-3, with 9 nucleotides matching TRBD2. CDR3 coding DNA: TGTGCCAGCAGCCTCCAAACCGGGACTAGCAGATCAGATACGCAGTATTTT. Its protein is CASSLQTGTSRSDTQYF. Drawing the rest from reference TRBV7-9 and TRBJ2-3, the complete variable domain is DTGVSQNPRHKITKRGQNVTFRCDPISEHNRLYWYRQTLGQGPEFLTYFQNEAQLEKSRLLSDRFSAERPKGSFSTLEIQRTEQGDSAMYLCASSLQTGTSRSDTQYFGPGTRLTVL.